The present entry profiles one T cell receptor (beta chain) with its context. Its matching antigen is unknown. Researchers ran the PCR with 60 Vbeta and 13 Jbeta primers. The repertoire was sequenced with immunoSEQ multiplex PCR; TCRdb's copy has only in-frame clones and lacks some. Here the sample spans 120,000 to 150,000 clones, about 72% being singletons. The record originates from a study of cytomegalovirus exposure and HLA in healthy donors. The overall study: The 100 million to 120 million unique TCR beta sequences, from about 179 million T cells, were found by an earlier analysis.

Germline CDR1 LNHDA, CDR2 SQIVND (reference sequence). This CDR3 region has 14 residues. J was trimmed by 7 bases and V by 5 bases; bases with no gene match: 5. Study outcomes and limitations: Roughly uniform sequencing depth across donors was assumed, possibly incorrectly. In a later analysis, compared with equally common non-associated chains, HLA-associated beta chains were more expanded. TCR beta chains numbering more than 150 were designated cytomegalovirus-associated.

The receptor was isolated from a man aged 35 to 55 in good health and CMV-seronegative. The material sequenced was PBMCs. V gene TRBV19 combines with J gene TRBJ1-6, with 7 bases fitting TRBD1. CDR3 amino acids: CASSWTGPNSPLHF. The DNA for the CDR3 is TGTGCCAGTAGTTGGACAGGTCCAAATTCACCCCTCCACTTT.